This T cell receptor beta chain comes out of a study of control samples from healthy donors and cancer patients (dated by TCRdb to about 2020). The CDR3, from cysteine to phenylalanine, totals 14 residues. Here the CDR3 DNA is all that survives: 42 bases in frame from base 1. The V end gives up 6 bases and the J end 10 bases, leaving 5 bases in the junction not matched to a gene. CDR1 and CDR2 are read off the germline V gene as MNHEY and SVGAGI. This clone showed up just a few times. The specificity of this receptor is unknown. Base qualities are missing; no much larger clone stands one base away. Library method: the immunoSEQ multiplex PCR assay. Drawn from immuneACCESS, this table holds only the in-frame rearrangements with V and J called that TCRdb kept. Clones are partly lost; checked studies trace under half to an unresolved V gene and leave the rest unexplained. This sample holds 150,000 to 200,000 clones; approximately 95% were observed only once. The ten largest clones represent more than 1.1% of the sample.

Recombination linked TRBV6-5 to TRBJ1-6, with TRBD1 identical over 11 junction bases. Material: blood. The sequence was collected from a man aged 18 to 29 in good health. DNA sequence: TGTGCCAGCAGGAGGGACAGGGGGGGGTCACCCCTCCACTTT. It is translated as CASRRDRGGSPLHF.